This TCR beta chain is drawn from a study of identical twins. Regarding this clonotype: Its target is unknown.

Study-wide points: Models predicted too little out-of-frame TCR alpha sharing in monozygotic twins.

All of the donors were Caucasians in good health. A universal primer site was incorporated via template switching, and the cDNA contained unique molecular identifiers. TCRdb reanalysed the 5' RACE reads using MiXCR and keeps one entry per CDR3 protein. Of about 920,000 distinct CDR3 sequences listed, around an eighth are singletons. The CDR3 is 18 amino acids. The V gene end was trimmed by 2 bases and the J gene end by 4 bases; junction bases not matched to a gene: 11. The germline V gene has CDR1 SGHRS and CDR2 YFSETQ. The sample also formed part of further work on yellow fever vaccine responses in identical twins.

The TCR was taken from a woman under 30 in good health. V gene TRBV5-1 combines with J gene TRBJ2-3; 12 bases map to TRBD2. The sample consisted of PBMCs. The chain's CDR3 is CASSFLGLAGRKPDTQYF. The CDR3 coding sequence is TGCGCCAGCAGCTTCCTCGGACTAGCGGGACGGAAACCAGATACGCAGTATTTT.